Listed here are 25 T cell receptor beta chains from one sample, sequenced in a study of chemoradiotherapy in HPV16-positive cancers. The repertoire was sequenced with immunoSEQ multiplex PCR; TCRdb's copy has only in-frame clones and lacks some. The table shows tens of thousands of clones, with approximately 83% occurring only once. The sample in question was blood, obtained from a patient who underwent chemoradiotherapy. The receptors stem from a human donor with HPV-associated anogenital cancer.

The CDR3 loop is CASSGGLASGQETQYF. For the CDR3, the DNA is TGTGCCAGCAGTGGAGGCTTGGCTAGCGGACAAGAGACCCAGTACTTC. The V call is TRBV25-1, the J call TRBJ2-5; 7 nucleotides agree with TRBD2. Unmatched junction bases numbered 10, after V lost 4 bases and J lost 2 bases. CDR3 length equals 16 residues. Germline V lookup: CDR1 MGHDK, CDR2 SYGVNS.

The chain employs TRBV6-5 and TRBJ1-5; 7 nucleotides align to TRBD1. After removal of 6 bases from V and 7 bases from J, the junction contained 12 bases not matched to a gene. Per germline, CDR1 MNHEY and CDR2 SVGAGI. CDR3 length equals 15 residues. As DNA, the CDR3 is TGTGCCAGCAGGAGACAGGGCGGGTTTGAACAGCCCCAGCATTTT. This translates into CASRRQGGFEQPQHF.

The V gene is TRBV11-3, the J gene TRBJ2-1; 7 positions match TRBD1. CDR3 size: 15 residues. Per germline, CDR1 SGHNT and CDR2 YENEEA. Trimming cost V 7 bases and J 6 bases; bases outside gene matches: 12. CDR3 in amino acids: CASTSGTDGLNEQFF. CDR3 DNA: TGTGCCAGCACTTCCGGGACAGATGGGCTCAATGAGCAGTTCTTC.

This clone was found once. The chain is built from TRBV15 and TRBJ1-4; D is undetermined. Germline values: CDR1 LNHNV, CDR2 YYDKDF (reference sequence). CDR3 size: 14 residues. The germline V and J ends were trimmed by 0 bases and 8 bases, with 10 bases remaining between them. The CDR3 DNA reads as TGTGCCACCAGCAGAGATCGGCGAGGGGAAAAACTGTTTTTT. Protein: CATSRDRRGEKLFF.

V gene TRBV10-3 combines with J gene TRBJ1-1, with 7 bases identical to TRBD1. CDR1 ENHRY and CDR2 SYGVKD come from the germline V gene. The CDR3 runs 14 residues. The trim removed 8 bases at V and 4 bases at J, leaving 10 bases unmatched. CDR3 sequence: CAIGSDRDGTEAFF. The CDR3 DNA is TGTGCCATCGGATCCGACAGGGATGGCACTGAAGCTTTCTTT.

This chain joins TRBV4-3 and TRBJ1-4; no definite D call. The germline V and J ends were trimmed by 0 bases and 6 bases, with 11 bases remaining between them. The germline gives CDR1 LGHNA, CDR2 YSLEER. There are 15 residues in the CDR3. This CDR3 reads CASSQDGVTDEKLFF. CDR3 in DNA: TGCGCCAGCAGCCAAGATGGGGTCACCGATGAAAAACTGTTTTTT.

CDR3 DNA: TGTGCCAGCAGCTTGGTATCGGGACTACGGCCCACGCAGTATTTT. As protein: CASSLVSGLRPTQYF. This rearrangement joins TRBV5-6 to TRBJ2-3; TRBD2 matches 7 bases. After removal of 0 bases from V and 9 bases from J, the junction contained 10 bases not matched to a gene. From germline, CDR1 is SGHDT and CDR2 YYEEEE. The CDR3 loop spans 15 amino acids.

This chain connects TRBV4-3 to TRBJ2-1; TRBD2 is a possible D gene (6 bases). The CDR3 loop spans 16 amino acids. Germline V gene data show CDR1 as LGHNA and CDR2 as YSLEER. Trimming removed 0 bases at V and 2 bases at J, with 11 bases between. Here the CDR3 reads CASSQEGGVPYNEQFF. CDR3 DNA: TGCGCCAGCAGCCAAGAAGGCGGGGTCCCCTACAATGAGCAGTTCTTC.

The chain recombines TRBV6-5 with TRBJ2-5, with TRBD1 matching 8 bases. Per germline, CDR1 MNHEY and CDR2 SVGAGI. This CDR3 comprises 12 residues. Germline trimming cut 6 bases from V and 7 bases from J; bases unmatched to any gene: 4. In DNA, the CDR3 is TGTGCCAGCAGGACAGGGGAAGGGACCCAGTACTTC. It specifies CASRTGEGTQYF.

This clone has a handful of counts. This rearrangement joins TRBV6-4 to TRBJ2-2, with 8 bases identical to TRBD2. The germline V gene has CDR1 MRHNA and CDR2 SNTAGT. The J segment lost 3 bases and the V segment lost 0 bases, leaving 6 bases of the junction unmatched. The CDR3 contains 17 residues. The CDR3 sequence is CASSDSTGGADTGELFF. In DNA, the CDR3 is TGTGCCAGCAGTGACTCAACGGGGGGGGCCGACACCGGGGAGCTGTTTTTT.

CDR3 nucleotide sequence: TGTGCCAGCAGCTTAGTGATTCGGCAGACTACTAACTATGGCTACACCTTC. It encodes CASSLVIRQTTNYGYTF. The chain joins TRBV7-8 to TRBJ1-2; D unclear. Germline CDR1 is SGHVS and CDR2 is FQNEAQ. This CDR3 has 17 amino acids. The V end lost 1 base, the J end lost 0 bases, and 15 bases lay between the germline ends.

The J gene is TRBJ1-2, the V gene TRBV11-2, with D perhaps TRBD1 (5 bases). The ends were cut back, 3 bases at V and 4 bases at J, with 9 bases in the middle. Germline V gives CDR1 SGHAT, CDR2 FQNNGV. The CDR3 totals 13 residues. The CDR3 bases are TGTGCCAGCAGCTTGTCGGGGGGCTATGGCTACACCTTC. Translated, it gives CASSLSGGYGYTF. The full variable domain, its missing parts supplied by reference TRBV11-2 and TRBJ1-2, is EAGVAQSPRYKIIEKRQSVAFWCNPISGHATLYWYQQILGQGPKLLIQFQNNGVVDDSQLPKDRFSAERLKGVDSTLKIQPAKLEDSAVYLCASSLSGGYGYTFGSGTRLTVV.

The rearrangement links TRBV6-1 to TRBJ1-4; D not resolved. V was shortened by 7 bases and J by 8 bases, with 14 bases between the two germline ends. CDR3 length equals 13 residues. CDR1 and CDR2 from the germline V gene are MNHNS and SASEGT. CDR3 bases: TGTGCCAGCACGCGGCCCGCGTCCGAAAAACTGTTTTTT. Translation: CASTRPASEKLFF.

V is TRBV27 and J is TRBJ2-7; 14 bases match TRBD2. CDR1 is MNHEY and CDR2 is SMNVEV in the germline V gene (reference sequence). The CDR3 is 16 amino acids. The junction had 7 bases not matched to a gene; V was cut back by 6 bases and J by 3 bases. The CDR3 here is CASSTGTSGSLYEQYF. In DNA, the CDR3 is TGTGCCAGCAGCACCGGGACTAGCGGGAGTCTCTACGAGCAGTACTTC.

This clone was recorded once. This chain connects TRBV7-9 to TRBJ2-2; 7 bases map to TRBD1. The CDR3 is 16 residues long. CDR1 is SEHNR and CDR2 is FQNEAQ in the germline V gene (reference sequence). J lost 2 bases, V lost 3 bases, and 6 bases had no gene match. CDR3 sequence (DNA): TGTGCCAGCAGCTTTTCCGGGACAGATAACACCGGGGAGCTGTTTTTT. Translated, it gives CASSFSGTDNTGELFF.

CDR3 nucleotide sequence: TGTGCCAGCAGCCCCCTGGACGGCTCCTACGAGCAGTACTTC. It encodes CASSPLDGSYEQYF. The V call is TRBV7-2, the J call TRBJ2-7; D not resolved. V lost 5 bases to trimming and J lost 0 bases, with 11 bases between them. The CDR3 consists of 14 residues. In germline, CDR1 is SGHTA, CDR2 FQGNSA.

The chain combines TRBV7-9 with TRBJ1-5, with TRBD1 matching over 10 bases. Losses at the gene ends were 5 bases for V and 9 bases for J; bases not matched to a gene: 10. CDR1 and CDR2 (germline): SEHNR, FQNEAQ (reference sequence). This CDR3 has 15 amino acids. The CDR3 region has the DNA TGTGCCAGCAGCCTAGGACAGGGGGGGTATGGGCCCCAGCATTTT. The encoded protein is CASSLGQGGYGPQHF.

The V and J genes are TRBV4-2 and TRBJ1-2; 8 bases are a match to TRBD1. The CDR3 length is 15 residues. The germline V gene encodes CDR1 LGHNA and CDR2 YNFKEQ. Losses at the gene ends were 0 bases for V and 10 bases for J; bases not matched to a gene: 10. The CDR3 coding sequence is TGTGCCAGCAGCCAAGAGGGACAGGCCCTGGGTTACTACACCTTC. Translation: CASSQEGQALGYYTF.

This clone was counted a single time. The CDR3 DNA sequence: TGTGCCAGCAGTTTGGTGGGAGGTGGCACCGGGGAGCTGTTTTTT. It is translated as CASSLVGGGTGELFF. V and J are TRBV27 and TRBJ2-2; a weak D match, TRBD2 (6 bases). Trimming left V 3 bases short and J 4 bases short, with 12 bases between. This CDR3 is built from 15 residues. Germline V gene sequence: CDR1 MNHEY, CDR2 SMNVEV (reference sequence).

The CDR3 region is CATSRGTGSTEAFF. Here the CDR3 DNA reads TGTGCCACCAGCAGGGGTACAGGGAGCACTGAAGCTTTCTTT. This sequence joins TRBV15 and TRBJ1-1; possible D gene TRBD1, 6 bases. The CDR3 runs 14 residues. Per the germline V gene, CDR1 is LNHNV and CDR2 is YYDKDF (reference sequence). Trimming pared 3 bases from V and 4 bases from J, leaving 12 bases between. Full variable domain (remainder filled in from reference TRBV15 and TRBJ1-1): DAMVIQNPRYQVTQFGKPVTLSCSQTLNHNVMYWYQQKSSQAPKLLFHYYDKDFNNEADTPDNFQSRRPNTSFCFLDIRSPGLGDTAMYLCATSRGTGSTEAFFGQGTRLTVV.

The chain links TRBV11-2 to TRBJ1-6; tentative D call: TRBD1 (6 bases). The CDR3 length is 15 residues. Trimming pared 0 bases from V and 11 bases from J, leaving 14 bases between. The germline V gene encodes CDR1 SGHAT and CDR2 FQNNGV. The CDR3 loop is CASSLEGTRDPPLHF. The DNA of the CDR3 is TGTGCCAGCAGCTTAGAAGGGACAAGGGACCCACCCCTCCACTTT.

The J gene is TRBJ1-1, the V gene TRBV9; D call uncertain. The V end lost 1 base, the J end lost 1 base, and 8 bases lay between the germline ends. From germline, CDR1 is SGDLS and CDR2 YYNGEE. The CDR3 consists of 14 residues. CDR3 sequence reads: CASSVQPENTEAFF. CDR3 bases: TGTGCCAGCAGCGTACAACCCGAGAACACTGAAGCTTTCTTT.

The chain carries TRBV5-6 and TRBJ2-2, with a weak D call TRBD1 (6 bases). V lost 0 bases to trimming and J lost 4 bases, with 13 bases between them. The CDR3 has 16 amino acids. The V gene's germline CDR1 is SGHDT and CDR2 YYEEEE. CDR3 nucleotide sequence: TGTGCCAGCAGCTTGGTTGGCAGGGGTGCCACCGGGGAGCTGTTTTTT. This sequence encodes CASSLVGRGATGELFF.

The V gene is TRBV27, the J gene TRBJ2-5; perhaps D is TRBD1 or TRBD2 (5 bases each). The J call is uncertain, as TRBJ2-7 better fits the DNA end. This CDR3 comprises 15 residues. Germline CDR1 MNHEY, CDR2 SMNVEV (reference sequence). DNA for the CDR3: TGTGCCACCAGAAGTCTTGGGACGCAATTCTACGAGCAGTACTTC. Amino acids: CATRSLGTQFYEQYF.

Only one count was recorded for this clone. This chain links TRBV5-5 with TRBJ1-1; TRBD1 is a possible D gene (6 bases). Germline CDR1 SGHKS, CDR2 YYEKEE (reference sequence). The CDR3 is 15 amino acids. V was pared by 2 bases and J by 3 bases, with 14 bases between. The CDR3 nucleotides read TGTGCCAGCAGCTTCCGCGACGGGGGGCACACTGAAGCTTTCTTT. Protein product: CASSFRDGGHTEAFF.